These T cell receptor beta chains were read from a single sample in a study of post-analysis software for immune sequencing data. From the PCR reads, TCRdb called clonotypes with MiXCR, one entry per CDR3 protein. The sample lists about 570,000 distinct CDR3 sequences, around a third occurring once. Sequencing was performed on blood. The source of these receptors is a girl aged 2-17 years with multiple sclerosis. The conserved cysteine and the conserved F or W are not part of the CDR3 here. Fields, in order: V gene, CDR3 protein.

TRBV3-1,ASSLRTGQDTQY
TRBV6-5,ASSLQGNDGYT
TRBV20-1,SARDASGHTDTQY
TRBV6-5,ASTPQQGYTEAF
TRBV6-1,ASSTTDQGRETQY
TRBV4-1,ASSQSPNQPQH
TRBV20-1,SATIDGFSYEQY
TRBV7-9,ASRGQGSASSYNEQF
TRBV20-1,SAKRTESYEQY
TRBV20-1,SAPLQGSSYEQY
TRBV29-1,SVSTGITEAF
TRBV6-6,ASSSLAGRYEQY
TRBV7-8,ASSTGATNEKLF
TRBV7-9,ASSPTTDRGWIDEQF
TRBV20-1,SAGWGEEGVTYEQY
TRBV27,ASSKDGYEQF
TRBV9,ASSGEGLAEKLF
TRBV10-2,ASSRAGSRYEQY
TRBV27,ASSLSGTNNSPLH
TRBV28,ASSLRGQGVYNEQF
TRBV4-1,ASSQVVPRLAIDEQF
TRBV21-1,ASSREPSGFQF
TRBV6-1,ASSETTDTEAF
TRBV4-1,ASGQGIRNTEAF
TRBV20-1,RGGYGYT
TRBV6-1,ASSEELGEKLF
TRBV20-1,SGMDYRGRNTEAF
TRBV5-1,ASRMSAGDILNTGELF
TRBV20-1,SARDLAPDTQY
TRBV5-1,ASRRGDVSKNIQY
TRBV3-1,ASSRLVDGQGKGEQY
TRBV20-1,SARILTGGSYNEQF
TRBV6-6,ASDGQGYGIQY
TRBV4-1,ASSPQEGVTYNSPLH
TRBV20-1,SARDTLTGTISYEQY
TRBV5-1,ASSRTGTLGEKLF
TRBV6-6,ASSYLSPGVTEAF
TRBV29-1,SVRVGQGGETQY
TRBV3-1,ASSQVVLANYGYT
TRBV7-3,ASSLRRGRGDTQY
TRBV5-1,ASSDGRRRTYEQY
TRBV21-1,ASTLGLAGVETQF
TRBV7-3,ASSLTNGFGETQY
TRBV10-2,ASRRPGLYNEQF
TRBV14,ASSHPTGSPYEQY
TRBV6-5,ASRESGTNGYT
TRBV5-1,VSSPLVGRVRRSYEQY
TRBV10-3,AISPLAAGGELF
TRBV7-9,ASSLGLEGNRETQY
TRBV20-1,SARDTPLSLYGYT
TRBV20-1,SATSGSEQY
TRBV12-3/TRBV12-4,ASAGPRLAGGYEQF
TRBV5-1,ASSLLGKDTEAF
TRBV12-3/TRBV12-4,ASSLNLSPTYEQY
TRBV4-1,ASSQGTGESY